Described below is a single T cell receptor (beta chain) sequence and its context. Primers used in a second PCR of about 6 to 11 cycles were a sample-barcoded 5' primer and a J-beta primer mix. TCRdb ran MiXCR on the 5' RACE reads and lists one entry per CDR3 protein. The data show hundreds of thousands of distinct CDR3 sequences, 58% seen once. V shed 8 bases and J shed 0 bases, with 10 bases lying between them. There are 13 residues in the CDR3. Germline assignment: CDR1 SGHTA and CDR2 FQGNSA. This entry belongs to a study of blood T cells in healthy people across ages. The source is a young man in good health. The chain uses TRBV7-2 and TRBJ1-1; D is undetermined. Sequencing was carried out using blood. CDR3 residues: CASLLQMNTEAFF. The CDR3 DNA reads TGTGCCAGCCTTTTGCAAATGAACACTGAAGCTTTCTTT.